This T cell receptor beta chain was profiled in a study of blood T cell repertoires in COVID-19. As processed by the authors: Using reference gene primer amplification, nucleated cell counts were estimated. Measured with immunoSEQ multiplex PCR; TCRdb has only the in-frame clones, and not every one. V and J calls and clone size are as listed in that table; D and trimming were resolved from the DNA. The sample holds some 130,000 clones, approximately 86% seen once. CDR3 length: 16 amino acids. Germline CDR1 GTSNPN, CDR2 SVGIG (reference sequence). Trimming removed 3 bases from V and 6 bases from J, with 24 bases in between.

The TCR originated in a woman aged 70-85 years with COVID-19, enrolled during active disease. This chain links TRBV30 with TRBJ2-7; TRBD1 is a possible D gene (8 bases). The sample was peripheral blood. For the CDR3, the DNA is TGTGCCTGGAGGGCGCGGACAGGGAGGGTCGGGGGCGAGCAGTACTTC. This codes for CAWRARTGRVGGEQYF.